Reported below is one TCR beta chain. The data are from a study of blood T cell repertoires in COVID-19. This CDR3 has 12 amino acids. Germline V lookup: CDR1 SGHDT, CDR2 YYEEEE. The V end was cut by 7 bases, the J end by 6 bases, with 13 bases between. Original analysis: Amplifying reference gene primers gave estimates of nucleated cell counts. Clones were read by immunoSEQ multiplex PCR, and TCRdb kept only the in-frame ones, dropping some. V and J calls and clone size come straight from that table; D and trimming were deduced from the DNA. Of 210,000 or so clones in the sample, under 90% were seen once.

Sequenced material: PBMCs or T cells enriched from blood (not recorded which). The sequence was collected from a woman in her forties or fifties who had been exposed to COVID-19. V gene TRBV5-6 combines with J gene TRBJ1-2; TRBD1 is a possible D gene (5 bases). The CDR3 DNA sequence: TGTGCCAGCGCTCGGGGGGAGGATGGCTACACCTTC. It encodes CASARGEDGYTF.